This TCR beta chain was sequenced during a study of T cell repertoires in cytomegalovirus infection. About the study: Both a matching HLA type and CMV infection were indicated by public TCR beta signatures.

TCRdb re-derived calls from the reads in MiXCR, one entry per CDR3 protein. The repertoire holds 90,000 to 110,000 distinct CDR3 sequences, around 28% seen once, with about three quarters in the top ten. CDR1 is MNHEY and CDR2 is SMNVEV in the germline V gene (reference sequence). The CDR3 has 14 amino acids. Trimming at V came to 5 bases and at J to 4 bases, leaving 5 bases not matched to a gene. Whole-study findings and limits: HLA-C-restricted CMV clonotypes gave the most frequent clonotype in two of eight donors. Cumulated frequencies of public TCR beta families served to identify carriers of CMV plus the relevant HLA.

Turning to this clonotype: The antigen remains undetermined.

The origin of this receptor is a human donor in good health (CMV status not recorded). Some clones in this sample may be carry-over from other donors' samples. The chain uses TRBV27 and TRBJ1-2; 9 nucleotides agree with TRBD1. The sequences come from CD8+ T cells from cultured PBMCs, collected from culture after CMV antigen stimulation. CDR3 coding DNA: TGTGCCAGCAGTCCGGGACAGGGCTCCTATGGCTACACCTTC. Encoded protein: CASSPGQGSYGYTF.